Following are 18 T cell receptor beta chains from one sample sequenced in a study of CD8 T cells in ankylosing spondylitis. One entry per CDR3 protein, called by TCRdb with MiXCR from the 5' RACE reads. Found here are roughly 450,000 distinct CDR3 sequences, roughly 27% of them singletons; the top ten hold about 0.9%. Whole-study findings and limits: In ankylosing spondylitis blood, a motif of 7 to 9 highly homologous TCR beta variants appeared characteristic.

No antigen has been assigned to these receptors. The sequenced material came from blood, either unsorted or a sorted T cell fraction (not recorded which). The receptor source for this set is a male donor with ankylosing spondylitis.

The chain carries TRBV30 and TRBJ2-7; D may be TRBD1 or TRBD2 (5 bases each). Germline loops: CDR1 GTSNPN, CDR2 SVGIG (reference sequence). Trimming removed 2 bases at V and 7 bases at J, with 15 bases between. This CDR3 contains 13 residues. The CDR3 is CAWSTDSQGEQYF. The CDR3, as DNA: TGTGCCTGGAGTACGGACTCCCAGGGAGAGCAGTACTTC.

The chain joins TRBV10-3 to TRBJ2-2, with 10 bases fitting TRBD2. The germline V gene encodes CDR1 ENHRY and CDR2 SYGVKD. V was pared by 2 bases and J by 5 bases, with 2 bases of the junction left unmatched. There are 15 residues in the CDR3. In nucleotides, the CDR3 is TGTGCCATCAGTGAGGTAGCGGGGGGAACCGGGGAGCTGTTTTTT. Translating gives CAISEVAGGTGELFF.

This clonotype showed up just a few times. This chain links TRBV3-1 with TRBJ2-1; tentative D call: TRBD1 (6 bases). V gave up 3 bases and J gave up 8 bases, with 11 bases separating them. Per the germline V gene, CDR1 is LGHDT and CDR2 is YNNKEL (reference sequence). The CDR3 runs to 13 residues. The CDR3 DNA reads TGTGCCAGCAGCCACGAGGGGGACCATGAGCAGTTCTTC. Translating it yields CASSHEGDHEQFF.

The genes are TRBV9 and TRBJ2-5; possibly TRBD2 for D (6 bases). The CDR3 is 17 amino acids. CDR1 is SGDLS, CDR2 YYNGEE, per germline. V lost 0 bases and J lost 4, with 19 bases in between. CDR3 in amino acids: CASSVATMGGSGETQYF. Written as DNA, the CDR3 is TGTGCCAGCAGCGTAGCTACAATGGGAGGTAGCGGAGAGACCCAGTACTTC.

This clonotype was counted ten times or more. The chain employs TRBV5-1 and TRBJ1-5; a possible D gene is TRBD1 (6 bases). The germline CDR1 and CDR2 sequences are SGHRS and YFSETQ. The CDR3 contains 14 residues. Trimming pared 0 bases from V and 7 bases from J, leaving 11 bases between. The DNA for the CDR3 is TGCGCCAGCAGCTTGGACGGGGGCTGGCAGCCCCAGCATTTT. Translation gives CASSLDGGWQPQHF.

The chain joins TRBV6-4 to TRBJ2-5; no definite D call. Germline V lookup: CDR1 MRHNA, CDR2 SNTAGT. Between the trimmed V and J ends, which lost 6 bases and 5 bases, there was a span of 16 bases. This CDR3 is built from 14 residues. In DNA form, the CDR3 reads TGTGCCAGCAGCCAATTTCAAGGGATGGAGACCCAGTACTTC. It is translated as CASSQFQGMETQYF.

This clonotype was picked up a small number of times. The chain has TRBV6-4 and TRBJ1-1; D gene unclear. The germline CDR1 and CDR2 sequences are MRHNA and SNTAGT. This CDR3 contains 16 residues. V lost 0 bases and J 0 bases, leaving 11 bases between the germline ends. The CDR3 sequence is CASSDSITTLNTEAFF. In nucleotides, the CDR3 is TGTGCCAGCAGTGACTCGATAACAACTTTGAACACTGAAGCTTTCTTT.

The chain is built from TRBV24-1 and TRBJ2-5; TRBD2 matches 14 bases. Germline-derived CDR1 and CDR2 are KGHDR and SFDVKD. The J segment lost 2 bases and the V segment lost 3 bases, leaving 7 bases of the junction unmatched. The CDR3 contains 18 residues. The DNA for the CDR3 is TGTGCCACCAGTGATCCGACTAGCGGGAGGGAGGGGCAAGAGACCCAGTACTTC. This gives the protein CATSDPTSGREGQETQYF.

The V and J genes are TRBV5-1 and TRBJ2-7, with D possibly matching TRBD2 (6 bases). The length of the CDR3 is 15 residues. Trimming shortened V by 2 bases and J by 0 bases, and 12 bases separated the two germline ends. Germline V gene sequence: CDR1 SGHRS, CDR2 YFSETQ. The CDR3 here is CASSLGDSLSYEQYF. The CDR3 DNA reads TGCGCCAGCAGCTTAGGGGACTCCCTCTCCTACGAGCAGTACTTC.

The chain recombines TRBV5-1 with TRBJ2-3; no definite D call. Trimming removed 0 bases from V and 0 bases from J, with 11 bases in between. Germline-derived CDR1 and CDR2 are SGHRS and YFSETQ. This CDR3 spans 16 amino acids. This CDR3 reads CASSLAVSSSTDTQYF. The DNA for the CDR3 is TGCGCCAGCAGCTTGGCGGTTAGCTCTAGCACAGATACGCAGTATTTT.

This clonotype was counted a few times. This rearrangement joins TRBV3-1 to TRBJ2-1, with TRBD2 matching 11 bases. J was trimmed by 11 bases and V by 3 bases; bases with no gene match: 6. There are 14 residues in the CDR3. CDR1 and CDR2 from the germline V gene are LGHDT and YNNKEL (reference sequence). CDR3 amino acids: CASSQGLADNKQFF. In DNA, the CDR3 is TGTGCCAGCAGCCAGGGACTAGCGGATAATAAGCAGTTCTTC.

This clonotype has a handful of counts. The chain carries TRBV4-2 and TRBJ1-1, with 7 bases matching TRBD1. The CDR3 consists of 15 residues. CDR1 is LGHNA, CDR2 YNFKEQ, per germline. Unmatched junction bases numbered 5, after V lost 4 bases and J lost 0 bases. The CDR3 bases are TGTGCCAGCAGCCGCCCGACAGGGATGAACACTGAAGCTTTCTTT. This sequence encodes CASSRPTGMNTEAFF.

This clonotype has just a few counts. The chain combines TRBV5-1 with TRBJ2-2, with no clear D. Germline V lookup: CDR1 SGHRS, CDR2 YFSETQ. The CDR3 spans 14 residues. V was shortened by 2 bases and J by 5 bases, with 10 bases between the two germline ends. CDR3 residues: CASSFGSGTGELFF. The CDR3 DNA reads as TGCGCCAGCAGCTTCGGCTCCGGGACCGGGGAGCTGTTTTTT.

The rearrangement links TRBV6-1 to TRBJ1-3; D perhaps matches TRBD1 (5 bases). Deletions cut 6 bases from V and 0 bases from J, with 12 bases between. This CDR3 is 15 amino acids long. Germline CDR1 is MNHNS and CDR2 is SASEGT. In DNA, the CDR3 is TGTGCCAGCAGACCCCGGAGGGGCTCTGGAAACACCATATATTTT. Translated: CASRPRRGSGNTIYF.

V is TRBV29-1 and J is TRBJ2-3, with D perhaps given as TRBD1 or TRBD2 (6 bases each). Trimming removed 5 bases at V and 2 bases at J, with 20 bases between. Germline assignment: CDR1 SQVTM and CDR2 ANQGSEA. The length of the CDR3 is 16 residues. CDR3 nucleotide sequence: TGCAGCGTTAAGGGAATGGGGGGCCTCCTCACAGATACGCAGTATTTT. Its protein is CSVKGMGGLLTDTQYF.

This chain uses TRBV6-2 or TRBV6-3 with TRBJ1-5, with 9 bases lining up with TRBD1. The CDR3 consists of 16 residues. The trim removed 5 bases at V and 3 bases at J, leaving 8 bases unmatched. Germline values: CDR1 MNHEY, CDR2 SVGEGT. In nucleotides, the CDR3 is TGTGCCAGCAGTATCGGGACAGGGCTATACAATCAGCCCCAGCATTTT. Amino acids: CASSIGTGLYNQPQHF.

This clonotype was counted only a few times. Given a much more abundant clone one base away, this may be a read error. The genes are TRBV12-3 or TRBV12-4 and TRBJ1-1, with TRBD1 as a possible D gene (5 bases). The CDR3 loop spans 13 amino acids. The CDR3 region has the DNA TGTGCCAGCAGTTTTGGGGGGAACACTGAAGTTTTCTTT. The encoded protein is CASSFGGNTEVFF.

This clonotype was detected only a few times. This sequence joins TRBV29-1 and TRBJ2-3, with TRBD2 identical over 10 bases. V gave up 5 bases and J gave up 5 bases; unmatched junction bases: 1. The CDR3 is 12 residues long. Looked up from germline, CDR1 is SQVTM and CDR2 is ANQGSEA. The CDR3 DNA follows: TGCAGCGTTCGGACTAGCGGAGATACGCAGTATTTT. Translation gives CSVRTSGDTQYF.